This T cell receptor beta chain was documented in a study of blood T cell repertoires in COVID-19. Study overall: T cells, B-cell-depleted T cells, or PBMCs supplied cDNA or gDNA.

Participants came from 20 to 25 US areas, aged about 18 to 100 years. Researchers sorted participants into cohorts using their self-reported clinical history. Generated by immunoSEQ multiplex PCR, the TCRdb table keeps only in-frame clones and is missing some. The sample includes a few hundred thousand clones, approximately 84% seen only once; the top ten take 1%. Germline V gene sequence: CDR1 SNHLY, CDR2 FYNNEI. CDR3 length: 15 residues. V lost 4 bases and J lost 6, with 16 bases in between. The material sequenced was PBMCs or T cells enriched from blood (not recorded which). V is TRBV2 and J is TRBJ1-5, with D possibly being TRBD1 (6 bases). The source is a woman in her twenties or thirties who had recovered from COVID-19. The CDR3: CASSVLQGVGQPQHF. The DNA for the CDR3 is TGTGCCAGCAGTGTGCTACAGGGTGTCGGTCAGCCCCAGCATTTT.